Listed below are T cell receptor beta chains from one sample, sequenced in a study of cytomegalovirus exposure and HLA in healthy donors. Only in-frame clones appear in the TCRdb table, and some are missing; sequencing was by immunoSEQ multiplex PCR. The table includes under 200,000 clones, roughly 73% detected once. The sequenced material came from PBMCs. Source of these receptors: a young woman in good health and CMV-seronegative. CDR3s include the opening cysteine and the closing phenylalanine or tryptophan. The D gene is left open where the match is weak. The size of a clone is reported for some rows only, either as once, few or many, or as a class for expanded clones.

CDR3 length	clone size	D gene	V gene	J gene	CDR3 protein	CDR3 DNA
15	.	TRBD1	TRBV28	TRBJ2-7	CASSQHGTGRHEQYF	TGTGCCAGCAGTCAACACGGGACAGGGAGGCACGAGCAGTACTTC
14	.	.	TRBV11-1	TRBJ1-3	CASSLGHTGNTIYF	TGTGCCAGCAGCTTAGGACATACCGGAAACACCATATATTTT
13	.	.	TRBV25-1	TRBJ2-1	CASSLDGVWEQFF	TGTGCCAGCAGCTTGGACGGGGTTTGGGAGCAGTTCTTC
16	.	.	TRBV19	TRBJ2-6	CASSKTDTSGANVLTF	TGTGCCAGTAGTAAGACAGACACTTCTGGGGCCAACGTCCTGACTTTC
16	few	.	TRBV10-3	TRBJ2-7	CAISGTGGRGIYEQYF	TGTGCCATCAGTGGGACTGGCGGACGGGGGATCTACGAGCAGTACTTC
16	few	.	TRBV9	TRBJ1-3	CASSVDSTGSGNTIYF	TGTGCCAGCAGCGTAGACTCTACAGGCTCCGGAAACACCATATATTTT
15	.	TRBD1	TRBV6-8	TRBJ2-7	CASSRGGAAAYEQYF	TGTGCCAGCAGTAGAGGGGGCGCAGCGGCCTACGAGCAGTACTTC
12	.	TRBD1	TRBV18	TRBJ2-7	CASSLDRAEQYF	TGTGCCAGCTCGCTGGACAGGGCCGAGCAGTACTTC
15	.	TRBD1	TRBV19	TRBJ1-4	CASSTTGGLDEKLFF	TGTGCCAGTAGTACTACAGGGGGCCTCGATGAAAAACTGTTTTTT
16	.	TRBD1	TRBV19	TRBJ1-4	CASSIGGTGGSEKLFF	TGTGCCAGTAGTATAGGAGGGACAGGGGGCAGTGAAAAACTGTTTTTT
16	.	.	TRBV30	TRBJ1-1	CAWSATPQGMSTEAFF	TGTGCCTGGAGTGCTACCCCCCAGGGCATGAGCACTGAAGCTTTCTTT
16	few	TRBD2	TRBV10-3	TRBJ2-1	CAISESWSGGGNEQFF	TGTGCCATCAGTGAGTCGTGGAGCGGGGGAGGCAATGAGCAGTTCTTC
13	.	.	TRBV5-6	TRBJ2-7	CASSRGAGDEQYF	TGTGCCAGCAGCCGGGGGGCCGGAGACGAGCAGTACTTC
15	.	.	TRBV30	TRBJ2-5	CAWSGGGFPQETQYF	TGTGCCTGGAGTGGTGGCGGGTTCCCCCAAGAGACCCAGTACTTC
14	.	TRBD1	TRBV6-6	TRBJ1-3	CASRPGTGGPTIYF	TGTGCCAGCAGACCCGGGACAGGGGGTCCTACCATATATTTT
15	.	TRBD2	TRBV6-5	TRBJ2-7	CASRRNSGEPYEQYF	TGTGCCAGCAGAAGGAATAGCGGGGAGCCCTACGAGCAGTACTTC
14	.	.	TRBV27	TRBJ1-4	CASRKTGTYEKLFF	TGTGCCAGCAGGAAAACAGGGACGTACGAAAAACTGTTTTTT
16	.	TRBD2	TRBV10-3	TRBJ2-7	CAISELGTSGSYEQYF	TGTGCCATCAGTGAGTTGGGGACTAGCGGGAGCTACGAGCAGTACTTC
14	.	TRBD1	TRBV10-1	TRBJ1-1	CASSTGGAFTEAFF	TGCGCCAGCTCAACAGGGGGCGCGTTCACTGAAGCTTTCTTT
16	.	TRBD2	TRBV10-3	TRBJ2-7	CAISESRSGISNEQYF	TGTGCCATCAGTGAGTCGCGGAGCGGGATCTCTAACGAGCAGTACTTC
15	few	TRBD2	TRBV2	TRBJ2-5	CATPLAGGLKETQYF	TGTGCCACTCCCCTTGCGGGGGGTTTAAAAGAGACCCAGTACTTC
14	.	TRBD1	TRBV27	TRBJ2-7	CASSSGQGLDEQYF	TGTGCCAGCAGTTCGGGACAGGGCCTTGATGAGCAGTACTTC
15	.	TRBD2	TRBV30	TRBJ2-5	CAWSVLAGPRETQYF	TGTGCCTGGAGTGTACTAGCGGGCCCTCGAGAGACCCAGTACTTC
12	.	TRBD1	TRBV6-5	TRBJ1-1	CASSGQGLEAFF	TGTGCCAGCAGTGGACAGGGGCTGGAGGCTTTCTTT
17	once	TRBD1	TRBV7-8	TRBJ2-7	CASSPDRVPRPSYEQYF	TGTGCCAGCAGCCCCGACAGGGTCCCGAGACCAAGCTACGAGCAGTACTTC
14	few	TRBD1	TRBV4-1	TRBJ1-1	CASTRDRENTEAFF	TGCGCCAGCACCCGGGACAGGGAGAACACTGAAGCTTTCTTT
14	.	.	TRBV19	TRBJ2-1	CASSIVQGSGEQFF	TGTGCCAGTAGTATAGTCCAGGGTAGCGGTGAGCAGTTCTTC
15	.	.	TRBV7-2	TRBJ2-1	CASSLNTGAYNEQFF	TGTGCCAGCAGCCTCAACACCGGAGCGTACAATGAGCAGTTCTTC
17	once	TRBD1	TRBV7-9	TRBJ2-7	CASSLALRTGRPYEQYF	TGTGCCAGCAGCTTAGCGCTGAGGACAGGGCGTCCATACGAGCAGTACTTC
15	.	TRBD1	TRBV19	TRBJ1-2	CASRRMGQSNYGYTF	TGTGCCAGTAGACGAATGGGACAGTCTAACTATGGCTACACCTTC
16	.	TRBD2	TRBV18	TRBJ2-3	CASRLYLAGEGDTQYF	TGTGCCAGCCGCCTGTACCTAGCGGGGGAGGGAGATACGCAGTATTTT
12	few	TRBD1	TRBV7-2	TRBJ2-7	CASSLTGAEQYF	TGTGCCAGCAGCTTGACAGGGGCCGAGCAGTACTTC
15	.	TRBD1	TRBV5-4	TRBJ2-7	CASSYAGGPTYEQYF	TGTGCCAGCAGCTACGCAGGGGGACCTACCTACGAGCAGTACTTC
14	.	TRBD1	TRBV7-9	TRBJ1-2	CASSRVGQGAGYTF	TGTGCCAGCAGCCGAGTGGGACAGGGAGCTGGCTACACCTTC
16	once	.	TRBV25-1	TRBJ1-1	CASSAHRIGESAEAFF	TGTGCCAGCAGTGCCCACAGGATCGGTGAATCCGCTGAAGCTTTCTTT
12	.	.	TRBV7-9	TRBJ1-6	CSSSLENSPLHF	TGTTCCAGCAGCTTGGAGAATTCACCCCTCCACTTT
13	.	.	TRBV14	TRBJ2-7	CASSQYASYEQYF	TGTGCCAGCAGCCAGTACGCGTCCTACGAGCAGTACTTC
13	.	TRBD1	TRBV7-2	TRBJ2-5	CASSRDRQETQYF	TGTGCCAGCAGCCGGGACAGGCAAGAGACCCAGTACTTC
14	.	.	TRBV9	TRBJ1-3	CASSFGTTGNTIYF	TGTGCCAGCAGCTTCGGGACAACTGGAAACACCATATATTTT
15	few	TRBD1	TRBV5-1	TRBJ1-3	CASSLDQQGGNTIYF	TGCGCCAGCAGCTTGGATCAACAGGGGGGAAACACCATATATTTT
14	.	.	TRBV7-8	TRBJ2-3	CASRRGGSTDTQYF	TGTGCCAGCAGAAGGGGGGGGAGCACAGATACGCAGTATTTT
16	.	.	TRBV15	TRBJ1-1	CATSRDAGVSNTEAFF	TGTGCCACCAGCAGAGACGCAGGGGTCTCGAACACTGAAGCTTTCTTT
15	.	TRBD1	TRBV6-6	TRBJ1-5	CASRKDRGENQPQHF	TGTGCCAGCAGAAAGGACAGGGGAGAAAATCAGCCCCAGCATTTT
13	.	.	TRBV19	TRBJ1-1	CASSGSSVGGAFF	TGTGCCAGTAGTGGATCCAGCGTTGGCGGAGCTTTCTTT
13	few	TRBD1	TRBV2	TRBJ1-2	CASSEGQSYGYTF	TGTGCCAGCAGTGAGGGACAGTCCTATGGCTACACCTTC
16	.	TRBD1	TRBV2	TRBJ1-2	CASSGGDRGLNYGYTF	TGTGCCAGCAGTGGCGGGGACAGGGGCCTTAACTATGGCTACACCTTC